This T cell receptor beta chain stems from a study of T cell repertoires in cytomegalovirus infection. Study-wide context: An indication of both CMV infection and matching HLA type came from public TCR beta signatures.

TCRdb reprocessed the reads with MiXCR, giving one entry per CDR3 protein. The table lists about 500,000 distinct CDR3 sequences, 30% to 40% of them singletons. Details on this clonotype: Its antigen is unidentified.

V gave up 3 bases and J gave up 4 bases; unmatched junction bases: 8. The length of the CDR3 is 15 residues. CDR1 and CDR2 (germline): SGHVS, FNYEAQ. This TCR was sampled from a human donor in good health (CMV status not recorded). Some clones in this sample may be carry-over from other donors' samples. The sequences come from cultured PBMCs, collected from culture after CMV antigen stimulation. The chain carries TRBV7-6 and TRBJ2-5; 7 nucleotides align to TRBD2. CDR3 in amino acids: CASSLAGAARETQYF. The CDR3 DNA sequence: TGTGCCAGCAGCTTGGCGGGAGCAGCCCGAGAGACCCAGTACTTC.